This T cell receptor beta chain is drawn from a study of T cell repertoires in cytomegalovirus infection. Broader study findings: Dominating the ex vivo response were HLA-C-restricted CMV-specific TCR beta clonotypes.

One entry per CDR3 protein results from TCRdb running MiXCR on the reads. Of under 500,000 distinct CDR3 sequences listed, approximately 40% are singletons. As to this clonotype: Its antigen is still unknown.

Germline CDR1 reads MNHNS; CDR2 reads SASEGT. V was shortened by 2 bases and J by 3 bases, with 11 bases between the two germline ends. This CDR3 has 15 amino acids. The sequencing used cultured PBMCs, collected from culture after CMV antigen stimulation. J is TRBJ1-5 and V is TRBV6-1, with D hard to call. The sequence was obtained from a human donor in good health (CMV status not recorded). Some clones in this sample may be carry-over from other donors' samples. The CDR3 loop is CASSELDRLNQPQHF. The CDR3, as DNA: TGTGCCAGCAGTGAATTGGACCGACTCAATCAGCCCCAGCATTTT.